This is a list of T cell receptor beta chains from one sample in a study of blood T cell repertoires in COVID-19. Clones were read by immunoSEQ multiplex PCR, and TCRdb kept only the in-frame ones, dropping some. The sample has roughly 410,000 clones; over 75% are singletons. The sample taken for sequencing was peripheral blood. Every receptor here comes from a woman aged 40 to 50 with COVID-19, enrolled during active disease. Both conserved end residues are part of each CDR3. D genes are given only for firm matches. Not every row has a clone size; where given, it reads once, few, many or a size class.

NA,TRBV10-3,NA,TRBJ1-6,CAISESTGSNSPLHF,TGTGCCATCAGTGAGTCGACAGGATCCAATTCACCCCTCCACTTT
NA,TRBV6-2/TRBV6-3,once,TRBJ2-1,CASSYGRTDTEQFF,TGTGCCAGCAGTTACGGTCGGACGGACACTGAGCAGTTCTTC
TRBD1,TRBV6-5,NA,TRBJ1-1,CASSWGQPNTEAFF,TGTGCCAGCAGTTGGGGACAGCCGAACACTGAAGCTTTCTTT
NA,TRBV6-1,NA,TRBJ1-4,CASSEEGPKLFF,TGTGCCAGCAGTGAGGAGGGGCCAAAACTGTTTTTT
TRBD2,TRBV5-1,NA,TRBJ2-1,CASSLELRGGLGNEQFF,TGCGCCAGCAGCTTGGAGCTTCGGGGGGGACTAGGGAATGAGCAGTTCTTC
TRBD1,TRBV28,NA,TRBJ1-2,CASGVPGQGSYGYTF,TGTGCCAGCGGTGTCCCGGGACAGGGGAGCTATGGCTACACCTTC
TRBD2,TRBV6-5,NA,TRBJ2-1,CASNVASGTYNEQFF,TGTGCCAGCAACGTGGCTAGCGGGACGTACAATGAGCAGTTCTTC
TRBD1,TRBV7-9,NA,TRBJ1-6,CASRSTGKSYNSPLHF,TGTGCCAGCAGGTCGACAGGGAAGTCGTATAATTCACCCCTCCACTTT
TRBD1,TRBV28,NA,TRBJ2-7,CASSLRGRGYEQYF,TGTGCCAGCAGTTTAAGGGGGCGCGGGTACGAGCAGTACTTC
NA,TRBV5-1,once,TRBJ1-5,CASSLGPGVGDNQPQHF,TGCGCCAGCAGCTTGGGTCCGGGAGTGGGTGACAATCAGCCCCAGCATTTT
NA,TRBV3-1/TRBV3-2,NA,TRBJ1-1,CASSQDLRRRTKAFF,TGTGCCAGCAGCCAAGATCTCCGGAGGCGAACGAAAGCTTTCTTT
TRBD1,TRBV9,NA,TRBJ2-3,CASSAQGPSTDTQYF,TGTGCCAGCAGCGCACAGGGGCCTAGCACAGATACGCAGTATTTT
NA,TRBV7-9,NA,TRBJ2-7,CASSLVRGTRSYEQYF,TGTGCCAGCAGCTTAGTACGGGGGACCCGTTCCTACGAGCAGTACTTC
NA,TRBV2,NA,TRBJ1-6,CASSALFLGDSPLHF,TGTGCCAGCAGTGCTTTATTCTTAGGGGATTCACCCCTCCACTTT
NA,TRBV4-3,NA,TRBJ2-1,CASSLTGTHNNEQFF,TGCGCCAGCAGCCTCACCGGGACACATAACAATGAGCAGTTCTTC
NA,TRBV19,NA,TRBJ2-5,CASRIAGRGQETQYF,TGTGCCAGTAGAATTGCAGGGAGGGGGCAAGAGACCCAGTACTTC
NA,TRBV2,NA,TRBJ1-1,CASSERRRDTEAFF,TGTGCCAGCAGTGAAAGAAGGAGGGACACTGAAGCTTTCTTT
TRBD1,TRBV25-1,NA,TRBJ1-4,CASRPRRGTGKEKLFF,TGTGCCAGCAGACCTCGGAGAGGGACAGGGAAAGAAAAACTGTTTTTT
TRBD2,TRBV27,NA,TRBJ2-1,CASTPGNGRIENEQFF,TGTGCCAGCACCCCGGGGAACGGGAGGATAGAAAATGAGCAGTTCTTC
TRBD2,TRBV5-1,NA,TRBJ2-5,CASSLMGLAEETQYF,TGCGCCAGCAGCTTGATGGGACTAGCTGAAGAGACCCAGTACTTC
NA,TRBV19,NA,TRBJ2-2,CASSIYRETGELFF,TGTGCCAGTAGTATTTACCGGGAGACCGGGGAGCTGTTTTTT
NA,TRBV24-1,NA,TRBJ2-3,CATSEPHGSSTDTQYF,TGTGCCACCAGTGAACCGCACGGGAGTAGCACAGATACGCAGTATTTT
TRBD2,TRBV5-1,NA,TRBJ2-7,CASSLVAGSYEQYF,TGCGCCAGCAGCTTAGTAGCGGGTTCCTACGAGCAGTACTTC
NA,TRBV30,NA,TRBJ2-7,CAWRAGRYEQYF,TGTGCCTGGAGAGCAGGGCGCTACGAGCAGTACTTC
NA,TRBV15,once,TRBJ1-2,CATSRDGARVNYGYTF,TGTGCCACCAGCAGAGATGGAGCCAGGGTCAACTATGGCTACACCTTC